These 29 T cell receptor beta chains share one sample of origin, sequenced in a study of blood T cell repertoires in COVID-19 (dated by TCRdb to the early 2020s). The library was produced with the immunoSEQ multiplex PCR assay. This immuneACCESS table, as held by TCRdb, lists in-frame sequences with V and J called but not all clones. Of the missing ones, under half trace to an unresolved V gene in checked studies; the others have no known cause. This sample lists some 120,000 clones; approximately 83% were detected once. Of the sample, around 18% is held by the ten largest clones. Sequencing used peripheral blood. These receptors originate from a woman aged 45-65 years who had recovered from COVID-19.

V and J are TRBV10-3 and TRBJ2-7; D is possibly TRBD2 (6 bases). The CDR3 is 12 residues long. Germline V gives CDR1 ENHRY, CDR2 SYGVKD. V lost 6 bases and J lost 3, with 9 bases in between. The CDR3 DNA follows: TGTGCCATCAGGAAGGGAGGCTACGAGCAGTACTTC. Its translation is CAIRKGGYEQYF.

The gene calls are TRBV6-2 or TRBV6-3 and TRBJ1-5; TRBD1 matches 7 bases. After removal of 6 bases from V and 1 base from J, the junction contained 6 bases not matched to a gene. The CDR3 sequence is 15 residues long. Germline loops: CDR1 MNHEY, CDR2 SVGEGT. CDR3 protein: CASSSDRSSNQPQHF. The CDR3 region has the DNA TGTGCCAGCAGCTCGGACAGGTCCAGCAATCAGCCCCAGCATTTT.

The CDR3 spells CASSDQGGASYNEQFF. As DNA, the CDR3 is TGTGCCAGCAGTGATCAGGGGGGCGCTTCCTACAATGAGCAGTTCTTC. This rearrangement joins TRBV2 to TRBJ2-1; D perhaps matches TRBD1 (7 bases). Germline loops: CDR1 SNHLY, CDR2 FYNNEI. This CDR3 contains 16 residues. Trimming shortened V by 3 bases and J by 1 base, and 13 bases separated the two germline ends.

The chain links TRBV27 to TRBJ2-7; 10 bases align to TRBD2. Trimming removed 5 bases from V and 3 bases from J; junction bases left unmatched: 4. Germline CDR1 is MNHEY and CDR2 is SMNVEV (reference sequence). CDR3 length: 14 residues. CDR3 protein: CASSPLAGVYEQYF. The CDR3 DNA reads TGTGCCAGCAGTCCCCTAGCGGGAGTCTACGAGCAGTACTTC.

This sequence joins TRBV2 and TRBJ1-4; tentatively, D is TRBD1 (6 bases). This CDR3 has 13 residues. Germline V gene lookup returns CDR1 SNHLY and CDR2 FYNNEI. The V gene lost 5 bases and the J gene lost 4 bases, with 8 bases spanning the gap. This CDR3 is CASSRTVNEKLFF. The DNA of the CDR3 is TGTGCCAGCAGTCGGACAGTTAATGAAAAACTGTTTTTT.

Regarding this clone: Within the sample, other DNA sequences also encode this same CDR3. This chain joins TRBV18 and TRBJ2-5; D gene uncertain. The V gene lost 4 bases and the J gene lost 1 base, with 4 bases spanning the gap. Germline V gene data show CDR1 as KGHSH and CDR2 as LQKENI. The CDR3 is made up of 12 amino acids. CDR3 sequence: CASSRLQETQYF. CDR3 nucleotide sequence: TGTGCCAGCTCACGACTCCAAGAGACCCAGTACTTC.

This clone occurred once. The J gene is TRBJ1-5, the V gene TRBV7-9, with 8 nucleotides matching TRBD1. The ends lost 5 bases at V and 5 bases at J; junction bases unmatched: 14. The CDR3 spans 17 residues. Germline lookup yields CDR1 SEHNR and CDR2 FQNEAQ (reference sequence). The chain's CDR3 is CASSTSGTGGLYQPQHF. Here the CDR3 DNA reads TGTGCCAGCAGCACTTCCGGGACAGGAGGACTGTATCAGCCCCAGCATTTT.

The genes are TRBV7-2 and TRBJ1-3, with TRBD1 identical over 7 bases. Germline V gene sequence: CDR1 SGHTA, CDR2 FQGNSA. This CDR3 contains 14 residues. With V trimmed by 1 base and J by 8 bases, 5 bases remained unmatched. The DNA for the CDR3 is TGTGCCAGCAGCTTAGACAGGGGCCGCGACACCATATATTTT. Amino acid sequence: CASSLDRGRDTIYF.

CDR3 DNA sequence: TGTGCCACCAGCAGAGATGGACGGGGCTACAATGAGCAGTTCTTC. As protein: CATSRDGRGYNEQFF. The chain uses TRBV15 and TRBJ2-1; D perhaps matches TRBD2 (5 bases). Germline values: CDR1 LNHNV, CDR2 YYDKDF (reference sequence). This CDR3 is 15 amino acids long. V lost 0 bases to trimming and J lost 3 bases, with 9 bases between them.

The V and J genes are TRBV7-2 and TRBJ2-1; the match to TRBD1 covers 7 bases. The CDR3 runs to 17 residues. V shed 3 bases and J 8 bases; nucleotides not matched to a gene: 16. Looked up from germline, CDR1 is SGHTA and CDR2 is FQGNSA. CDR3 amino acids: CASSFKGATGFPYEQFF. The CDR3 DNA is TGTGCCAGCAGCTTTAAGGGAGCGACAGGGTTTCCCTATGAGCAGTTCTTC.

The chain couples TRBV7-7 to TRBJ2-1; 9 bases are a match to TRBD2. Trimming cost V 1 base and J 9 bases; bases outside gene matches: 4. Germline V lookup: CDR1 SSHAT, CDR2 FNYEAQ (reference sequence). The CDR3 length is 14 residues. CDR3 sequence reads: CASSLVAGAGEQFF. The DNA for the CDR3 is TGTGCCAGCAGCTTAGTAGCGGGAGCAGGTGAGCAGTTCTTC.

This clone has a count of ten or more. The chain couples TRBV5-6 to TRBJ1-1, with D maybe TRBD1 (6 bases). Germline V gives CDR1 SGHDT, CDR2 YYEEEE. The V gene lost 4 bases and the J gene lost 6 bases, with 16 bases spanning the gap. This CDR3 region has 14 residues. The CDR3 DNA follows: TGTGCCAGCAGCAGGGAGACAGGAAGGTCTGAAGCTTTCTTT. Residues: CASSRETGRSEAFF.

This clone was counted a few times. In DNA, the CDR3 is TGTGCCAGCTCACCGCGACAAAGGTCACAGTACACCGGGGAGCTGTTTTTT. Amino acids: CASSPRQRSQYTGELFF. V usage is TRBV18 and J usage is TRBJ2-2; D remains ambiguous. The germline V and J ends were trimmed by 3 bases and 3 bases, with 17 bases remaining between them. The CDR3 totals 17 residues. The V gene's germline CDR1 is KGHSH and CDR2 LQKENI.

V is TRBV3-1 (or the pseudogene TRBV3-2) and J is TRBJ1-2, with D hard to call. CDR3 length: 15 amino acids. Germline V gene lookup returns CDR1 LGHDT and CDR2 YNNKEL (reference sequence). V dropped 1 base and J dropped 3 bases, with 12 bases sitting between them. The CDR3 nucleotides read TGTGCCAGCAGCCAAGGATACAGCCGAGACTATGGCTACACCTTC. Amino acid sequence: CASSQGYSRDYGYTF.

This sequence joins TRBV10-1 and TRBJ2-3; 10 bases align to TRBD2. The CDR3 spans 17 residues. Germline CDR1 is WNHNN and CDR2 is SYGVQD (reference sequence). After removal of 2 bases from V and 1 base from J, the junction contained 6 bases not matched to a gene. CDR3 amino acids: CASSEQRGGPRTDTQYF. DNA of the CDR3: TGCGCCAGCAGTGAGCAGCGGGGGGGACCCCGCACAGATACGCAGTATTTT.

V and J are TRBV9 and TRBJ2-1; possible D gene TRBD2, 6 bases. Germline V CDR1 and CDR2: SGDLS, YYNGEE. This CDR3 comprises 15 residues. The ends were cut back, 4 bases at V and 0 bases at J, with 11 bases in the middle. The CDR3 sequence: CASSISGSSYNEQFF. DNA of the CDR3: TGTGCCAGCAGCATTAGCGGAAGCTCCTACAATGAGCAGTTCTTC.

The chain recombines TRBV3-1 (or the pseudogene TRBV3-2) with TRBJ2-7; no definite D call. The CDR3 has 12 residues. The V gene's germline CDR1 is LGHDT and CDR2 YNNKEL (reference sequence). Trimming cost V 4 bases and J 0 bases, with 4 bases left between them. CDR3 loop: CASSRSSYEQYF. DNA of the CDR3: TGTGCCAGCAGCCGGAGCTCCTACGAGCAGTACTTC.

This clone was detected only once. The genes are TRBV27 and TRBJ2-1; a possible D gene is TRBD2 (5 bases). V shed 4 bases and J shed 3 bases, with 10 bases lying between them. The CDR3 is made up of 14 amino acids. From germline, CDR1 is MNHEY and CDR2 SMNVEV (reference sequence). CDR3 residues: CASSSPRVYNEQFF. The CDR3 DNA reads as TGTGCCAGCAGTTCCCCGAGGGTCTACAATGAGCAGTTCTTC.

This rearrangement joins TRBV5-4 to TRBJ2-7; TRBD1 aligns across 9 bases. The CDR3 contains 14 residues. V was pared by 4 bases and J by 5 bases, with 7 bases of the junction left unmatched. From germline, CDR1 is SGHNT and CDR2 YYREEE (reference sequence). For the CDR3, the DNA is TGTGCCAGCAGCGGCGGGGACAGGGCCCACGAGCAGTACTTC. Its translation is CASSGGDRAHEQYF. Based on the CDR3 plus reference TRBV5-4 and TRBJ2-7, the full variable domain is ETGVTQSPTHLIKTRGQQVTLRCSSQSGHNTVSWYQQALGQGPQFIFQYYREEENGRGNFPPRFSGLQFPNYSSELNVNALELDDSALYLCASSGGDRAHEQYFGPGTRLTVT.

This sequence joins TRBV7-2 and TRBJ1-2; TRBD1 matches 7 bases. There are 15 residues in the CDR3. Trimming at V came to 0 bases and at J to 6 bases, leaving 7 bases not matched to a gene. Germline V lookup: CDR1 SGHTA, CDR2 FQGNSA. Written as DNA, the CDR3 is TGTGCCAGCAGCTTAGCGCGGGACAGATGGAATGGCTACACCTTC. It codes for CASSLARDRWNGYTF.

V is TRBV5-1 and J is TRBJ2-7; 11 bases are shared with TRBD2. Germline V CDR1 and CDR2: SGHRS, YFSETQ. Trimming removed 2 bases from V and 3 bases from J; junction bases left unmatched: 4. There are 15 residues in the CDR3. CDR3 in amino acids: CASSFLAGGYYEQYF. The CDR3, as DNA: TGCGCCAGCAGCTTCCTAGCGGGGGGATACTACGAGCAGTACTTC.

The chain uses TRBV7-2 and TRBJ2-1, with 8 bases fitting TRBD2. V trimming: 5 bases; J trimming: 5 bases; junction bases outside the gene matches: 2. Looked up from germline, CDR1 is SGHTA and CDR2 is FQGNSA. This CDR3 has 13 residues. In DNA form, the CDR3 reads TGTGCCAGCAGCCCGACTAGCGACAATGAGCAGTTCTTC. Its protein product is CASSPTSDNEQFF.

The genes are TRBV6-6 and TRBJ1-1, with D possibly TRBD1 on 5 matching bases. The CDR3 is 14 residues long. Trimming stripped 6 bases from V and 0 bases from J, with 11 bases between. Germline V gene sequence: CDR1 MNHNY, CDR2 SVGAGI (reference sequence). The CDR3 sequence: CASSDSLMNTEAFF. The CDR3 region has the DNA TGTGCCAGCAGCGACAGCCTCATGAACACTGAAGCTTTCTTT.

V gene TRBV4-2 combines with J gene TRBJ2-7; 11 nucleotides match TRBD1. In germline, CDR1 is LGHNA, CDR2 YNFKEQ. Trimming took 0 bases from V and 2 from J; bases not matched to a gene: 6. The CDR3 has 17 amino acids. In nucleotides, the CDR3 is TGTGCCAGCAGCCAAGATATGGACAGGGGGCTTCCCTACGAGCAGTACTTC. Translating it yields CASSQDMDRGLPYEQYF.

On this clone itself: A read error may explain this, as a much larger clone is one base away. The chain joins TRBV7-3 to TRBJ2-3; D possibly corresponds to TRBD2 (6 bases). There are 14 residues in the CDR3. The V gene lost 3 bases and the J gene lost 0 bases, with 7 bases spanning the gap. CDR1 is SGHTA and CDR2 is FQGTGA in the germline V gene. CDR3 amino acids: CASSFGTSTDTQYF. The CDR3 bases are TGTGCCAGCAGCTTCGGGACTAGCACAGATACGCAGTATTTT. Full variable domain (outside the CDR3, taken from reference TRBV7-3 and TRBJ2-3): GAGVSQTPSNKVTEKGKYVELRCDPISGHTALYWYRQSLGQGPEFLIYFQGTGAADDSGLPNDRFFAVRPEGSVSTLKIQRTERGDSAVYLCASSFGTSTDTQYFGPGTRLTVL.

The V and J genes are TRBV7-2 and TRBJ2-7, with D possibly matching TRBD2 (6 bases). V shed 5 bases and J shed 7 bases, with 15 bases lying between them. The CDR3 runs 13 residues. CDR1 and CDR2 (germline): SGHTA, FQGNSA. The DNA for the CDR3 is TGTGCCAGCAGCGGGACTCCGAGCGGGGAGCAGTACTTC. Encoded protein: CASSGTPSGEQYF. Full variable domain (remainder filled in from reference TRBV7-2 and TRBJ2-7): GAGVSQSPSNKVTEKGKDVELRCDPISGHTALYWYRQSLGQGLEFLIYFQGNSAPDKSGLPSDRFSAERTGGSVSTLTIQRTQQEDSAVYLCASSGTPSGEQYFGPGTRLTVT.

Worth noting for this clone: Other DNA sequences in the same sample also yield this CDR3. The chain joins TRBV18 to TRBJ2-3; unclear D gene. There are 13 residues in the CDR3. V lost 6 bases, J lost 0 bases, and 7 bases lay in between. CDR1 and CDR2 (germline): KGHSH, LQKENI. DNA of the CDR3: TGTGCCAGCTCTTCGTCCAGCACAGATACGCAGTATTTT. Translation: CASSSSSTDTQYF.

This clone has only one observation. This chain uses TRBV7-3 with TRBJ2-1; 7 positions agree with TRBD2. The germline V gene has CDR1 SGHTA and CDR2 FQGTGA. Germline trimming cut 5 bases from V and 0 bases from J; bases unmatched to any gene: 7. CDR3 length equals 16 residues. CDR3 in DNA: TGTGCCAGCAGCCTCTACGGGGGGAGCTCCTACAATGAGCAGTTCTTC. This codes for CASSLYGGSSYNEQFF.

This chain connects TRBV3-1 (or the pseudogene TRBV3-2) to TRBJ2-7; TRBD1 might be the D (6 bases). The V end lost 6 bases, the J end lost 2 bases, and 11 bases lay between the germline ends. The V gene's germline CDR1 is LGHDT and CDR2 YNNKEL (reference sequence). This CDR3 contains 13 residues. In nucleotides, the CDR3 is TGTGCCAGCAGTCACAGGGAACCCTACGAGCAGTACTTC. This sequence encodes CASSHREPYEQYF.